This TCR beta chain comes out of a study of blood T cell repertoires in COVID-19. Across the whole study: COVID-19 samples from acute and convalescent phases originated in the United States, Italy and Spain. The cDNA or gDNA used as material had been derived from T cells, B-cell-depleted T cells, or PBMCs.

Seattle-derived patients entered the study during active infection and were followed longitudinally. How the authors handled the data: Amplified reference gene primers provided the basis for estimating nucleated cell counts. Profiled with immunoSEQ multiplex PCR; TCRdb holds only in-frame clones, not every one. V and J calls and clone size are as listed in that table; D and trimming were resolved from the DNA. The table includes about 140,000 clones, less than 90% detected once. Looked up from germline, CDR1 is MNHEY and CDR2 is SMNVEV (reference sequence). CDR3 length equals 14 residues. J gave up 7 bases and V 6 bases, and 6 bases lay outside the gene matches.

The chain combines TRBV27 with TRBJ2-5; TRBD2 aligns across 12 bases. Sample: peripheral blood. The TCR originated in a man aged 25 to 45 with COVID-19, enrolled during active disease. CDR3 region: CASRATSGSVTQYF. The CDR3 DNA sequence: TGTGCCAGCAGAGCGACTAGCGGGAGCGTGACCCAGTACTTC.